These 23 T cell receptor beta chains share one sample of origin, sequenced in a study of blood T cell repertoires in COVID-19. Clones were sequenced by immunoSEQ multiplex PCR, and TCRdb holds only the in-frame ones, with some missing. The sample includes about 460,000 clones, approximately 86% of them seen just once. Material for sequencing was PBMCs or T cells enriched from blood (not recorded which). These receptors were obtained from a woman aged 55-69 years who had recovered from COVID-19.

In DNA, the CDR3 is TGTGCCAGTAGTTGGGGCCCAGGGAGCAATCAGCCCCAGCATTTT. Translation gives CASSWGPGSNQPQHF. This chain uses TRBV19 with TRBJ1-5; weak D call: TRBD1 (5 bases). Looked up from germline, CDR1 is LNHDA and CDR2 is SQIVND (reference sequence). V was cut by 5 bases and J by 1 base, with 12 bases left in between. There are 15 residues in the CDR3.

The gene calls are TRBV11-2 and TRBJ2-7; D is possibly TRBD2 (6 bases). The CDR3 is 15 residues long. The V and J ends lost 1 base and 0 bases respectively, with 10 bases between them. Per the germline V gene, CDR1 is SGHAT and CDR2 is FQNNGV. CDR3 nucleotides: TGTGCCAGCAGCTTAGCTGCGGGGTTCTCCTACGAGCAGTACTTC. It encodes CASSLAAGFSYEQYF.

The chain is built from TRBV12-3 or TRBV12-4 and TRBJ2-2; no reliable D call. Trimming cost V 8 bases and J 2 bases, with 3 bases left between them. The CDR3 is 11 amino acids. The CDR3 loop reads CASLNTGELFF. CDR3 nucleotides: TGTGCCAGCCTAAACACCGGGGAGCTGTTTTTT.

The V and J genes are TRBV5-1 and TRBJ2-5, with D perhaps TRBD2 (6 bases). Per the germline V gene, CDR1 is SGHRS and CDR2 is YFSETQ. CDR3 length: 14 amino acids. V shed 0 bases and J shed 4 bases, with 10 bases lying between them. For the CDR3, the DNA is TGCGCCAGCAGCTTGGGGCAGGGAGGAGAGACCCAGTACTTC. It translates to CASSLGQGGETQYF. The entire variable domain, with the rest obtained from reference TRBV5-1 and TRBJ2-5, is as follows: KAGVTQTPRYLIKTRGQQVTLSCSPISGHRSVSWYQQTPGQGLQFLFEYFSETQRNKGNFPGRFSGRQFSNSRSEMNVSTLELGDSALYLCASSLGQGGETQYFGPGTRLLVL.

This sequence joins TRBV6-5 and TRBJ1-5; D is uncertain. Germline CDR1 MNHEY, CDR2 SVGAGI. Trimming removed 6 bases from V and 1 base from J, with 7 bases in between. The CDR3 consists of 13 residues. In DNA, the CDR3 is TGTGCCAGCAGAACAGAGAGCAATCAGCCCCAGCATTTT. The encoded protein is CASRTESNQPQHF.

This sequence joins TRBV11-3 and TRBJ1-4, with TRBD1 as a possible D gene (5 bases). The CDR3 covers 14 residues. V lost 6 bases to trimming and J lost 0 bases, with 8 bases between them. Per the germline V gene, CDR1 is SGHNT and CDR2 is YENEEA. In DNA, the CDR3 is TGTGCCAGCAGACTACAGGCAACTAATGAAAAACTGTTTTTT. Residues: CASRLQATNEKLFF. Filled out from reference TRBV11-3 and TRBJ1-4, the complete variable domain reads EAGVVQSPRYKIIEKKQPVAFWCNPISGHNTLYWYLQNLGQGPELLIRYENEEAVDDSQLPKDRFSAERLKGVDSTLKIQPAELGDSAVYLCASRLQATNEKLFFGSGTQLSVL.

A single count supports this clone. V is TRBV6-5 and J is TRBJ2-1; the match to TRBD1 covers 8 bases. The CDR3 runs to 15 residues. CDR1 MNHEY and CDR2 SVGAGI come from the germline V gene. The J segment lost 2 bases and the V segment lost 6 bases, leaving 6 bases of the junction unmatched. CDR3 nucleotide sequence: TGTGCCAGCAGGCGCGGGACAGGAGCCTACAATGAGCAGTTCTTC. Translating it yields CASRRGTGAYNEQFF.

The chain is built from TRBV4-2 and TRBJ2-5; TRBD1 might be the D (6 bases). Looked up from germline, CDR1 is LGHNA and CDR2 is YNFKEQ. This CDR3 has 14 amino acids. V was pared by 3 bases and J by 3 bases, with 11 bases between. The CDR3 loop is CASSQSAGEETQYF. The DNA of the CDR3 is TGTGCCAGCAGCCAGTCGGCAGGGGAAGAGACCCAGTACTTC.

The V gene is TRBV5-1, the J gene TRBJ2-1, with D perhaps TRBD2 (5 bases). The germline V gene encodes CDR1 SGHRS and CDR2 YFSETQ. The length of the CDR3 is 15 residues. The V and J ends lost 4 bases and 0 bases respectively, with 11 bases between them. This chain's CDR3 is CASSVGESSYNEQFF. As DNA, the CDR3 is TGCGCCAGCAGCGTCGGGGAAAGCTCCTACAATGAGCAGTTCTTC.

The chain links TRBV30 to TRBJ2-1; 8 bases are a match to TRBD2. CDR1 is GTSNPN, CDR2 SVGIG, per germline (reference sequence). Germline trimming cut 3 bases from V and 8 bases from J; bases unmatched to any gene: 6. The CDR3 spans 13 residues. The CDR3 DNA follows: TGTGCCTGGAGGGCGGGGGGCATGGATGAGCAGTTCTTC. Translated: CAWRAGGMDEQFF.

The chain couples TRBV5-1 to TRBJ2-1; 7 bases match TRBD1. The germline CDR1 and CDR2 sequences are SGHRS and YFSETQ. The CDR3 has 14 amino acids. V shed 3 bases, J shed 10 bases, and the junction held 10 bases outside the gene matches. The CDR3 here is CASSSTQIGGEQFF. The CDR3 DNA reads as TGCGCCAGCAGCTCCACCCAGATAGGGGGCGAGCAGTTCTTC.

This clone was counted a single time. This chain uses TRBV4-1 with TRBJ1-1, with D possibly TRBD1 on 6 matching bases. The V end lost 2 bases, the J end lost 3 bases, and 16 bases lay between the germline ends. The CDR3 runs 16 residues. Per germline, CDR1 MGHRA and CDR2 YSYEKL. CDR3 in amino acids: CASSQWGTFGYTEAFF. The CDR3 DNA follows: TGCGCCAGCAGCCAATGGGGGACATTTGGGTACACTGAAGCTTTCTTT.

The chain recombines TRBV2 with TRBJ1-2; 9 positions agree with TRBD1. V shed 6 bases, J shed 2 bases, and the junction held 4 bases outside the gene matches. The CDR3 extends over 14 amino acids. The germline gives CDR1 SNHLY, CDR2 FYNNEI. The CDR3 sequence: CASSLGQGNYGYTF. The DNA for the CDR3 is TGTGCCAGCAGCCTGGGACAGGGAAACTATGGCTACACCTTC.

The chain links TRBV5-5 to TRBJ2-4; 8 bases line up with TRBD2. Germline values: CDR1 SGHKS, CDR2 YYEKEE (reference sequence). This CDR3 spans 16 amino acids. Germline trimming cut 6 bases from V and 1 base from J; bases unmatched to any gene: 9. The CDR3 coding sequence is TGTGCCAGCAACCGGGGGGCTAGCGGGGCCAAAAACATTCAGTACTTC. It specifies CASNRGASGAKNIQYF.

Turning to this clone: This specimen includes other DNA sequences encoding the same CDR3. The V gene is TRBV6-1, the J gene TRBJ1-6; D remains unclear. This CDR3 is built from 14 residues. Germline V gives CDR1 MNHNS, CDR2 SASEGT. V lost 0 bases to trimming and J lost 7 bases, with 7 bases between them. CDR3 region: CASSEAPGNSPLHF. In DNA form, the CDR3 reads TGTGCCAGCAGTGAAGCACCGGGGAATTCACCCCTCCACTTT.

The CDR3 is CASSSIRTWAFF. Here the CDR3 DNA reads TGTGCCAGCAGCTCCATAAGAACATGGGCTTTCTTT. The chain joins TRBV7-2 to TRBJ1-1; D not certain. This CDR3 comprises 12 residues. Germline V gives CDR1 SGHTA, CDR2 FQGNSA. Trimming took 4 bases from V and 11 from J, leaving 14 bases between them.

A single count supports this clone. The V and J genes are TRBV12-5 and TRBJ1-1; possibly TRBD1 for D (5 bases). CDR1 is LGHNT and CDR2 is FRNRAP in the germline V gene. The ends were cut back, 6 bases at V and 6 bases at J, with 14 bases in the middle. The CDR3 consists of 13 residues. CDR3 sequence reads: CASGPDSFAEAFF. CDR3 nucleotide sequence: TGTGCTAGTGGCCCTGACAGTTTCGCTGAAGCTTTCTTT.

V usage is TRBV11-2 and J usage is TRBJ1-2; D call uncertain. The germline V and J ends were trimmed by 5 bases and 6 bases, with 10 bases remaining between them. The CDR3 length is 12 residues. Germline assignment: CDR1 SGHAT and CDR2 FQNNGV. The CDR3 is CASSKNRDGYTF. The CDR3, as DNA: TGTGCCAGCAGCAAGAACAGAGATGGCTACACCTTC.

This clone was seen just once. The chain is built from TRBV11-2 and TRBJ2-1, with a tentative D call TRBD2 (6 bases). The CDR3 spans 14 residues. CDR1 and CDR2 (germline): SGHAT, FQNNGV. The germline V and J ends were trimmed by 1 base and 9 bases, with 13 bases remaining between them. The CDR3 sequence: CASSLAGDASEQFF. The CDR3 DNA is TGTGCCAGCAGCTTAGCGGGGGATGCTAGTGAGCAGTTCTTC.

This clone was found a few times. Other DNA sequences of this sample code for an identical CDR3. This chain connects TRBV5-1 to TRBJ1-4; no firm D call. V gave up 0 bases and J gave up 1 base, with 7 bases separating them. This CDR3 region has 15 residues. Per germline, CDR1 SGHRS and CDR2 YFSETQ. Here the CDR3 reads CASSLVAGTNEKLFF. The CDR3 DNA reads TGCGCCAGCAGCTTGGTGGCAGGAACTAATGAAAAACTGTTTTTT.

The rearrangement uses TRBV27 and TRBJ1-1; 7 nucleotides align to TRBD1. Germline V gene lookup returns CDR1 MNHEY and CDR2 SMNVEV (reference sequence). V shed 11 bases, J shed 1 base, and the junction held 7 bases outside the gene matches. The CDR3 runs 13 residues. In DNA form, the CDR3 reads TGTGCCTCCAGGGGGTATGGGAACACTGAAGCTTTCTTT. Its translation: CASRGYGNTEAFF.

Turning to this clone: Other nucleotide sequences from this sample produce the same CDR3. This sequence joins TRBV7-2 and TRBJ2-7, with 10 bases fitting TRBD2. The CDR3 loop spans 15 amino acids. CDR1 and CDR2 (germline): SGHTA, FQGNSA. V dropped 1 base and J dropped 4; count of bases not matched to a gene: 4. The CDR3 DNA reads as TGTGCCAGCAGCTTAGACACTAGCGGGGTATACGAGCAGTACGTC. Translating gives CASSLDTSGVYEQYV.

The sample holds a few counts of this clone. The gene calls are TRBV13 and TRBJ2-1; tentatively, D is TRBD1 (6 bases). This CDR3 comprises 15 residues. Germline V gives CDR1 PRHDT, CDR2 FYEKMQ (reference sequence). Trimming removed 5 bases at V and 3 bases at J, with 14 bases between. CDR3 nucleotides: TGTGCCAGCAGCCCCCAGGCAGGGGACTACAATGAGCAGTTCTTC. This translates into CASSPQAGDYNEQFF.